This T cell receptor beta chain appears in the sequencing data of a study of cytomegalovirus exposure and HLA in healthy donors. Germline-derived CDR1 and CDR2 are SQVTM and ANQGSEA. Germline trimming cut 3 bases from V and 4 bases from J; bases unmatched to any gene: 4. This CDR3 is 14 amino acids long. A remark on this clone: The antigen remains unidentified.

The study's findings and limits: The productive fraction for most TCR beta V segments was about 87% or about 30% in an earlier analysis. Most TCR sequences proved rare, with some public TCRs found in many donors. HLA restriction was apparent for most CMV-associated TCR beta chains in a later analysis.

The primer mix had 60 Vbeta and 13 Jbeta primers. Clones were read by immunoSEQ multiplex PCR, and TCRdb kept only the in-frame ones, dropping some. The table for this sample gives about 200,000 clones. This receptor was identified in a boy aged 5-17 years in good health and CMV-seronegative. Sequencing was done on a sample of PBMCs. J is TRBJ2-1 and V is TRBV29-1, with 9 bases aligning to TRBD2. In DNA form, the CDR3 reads TGCAGCGTTGACCAGCGGGGGGCTTACAATGAGCAGTTCTTC. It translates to CSVDQRGAYNEQFF.